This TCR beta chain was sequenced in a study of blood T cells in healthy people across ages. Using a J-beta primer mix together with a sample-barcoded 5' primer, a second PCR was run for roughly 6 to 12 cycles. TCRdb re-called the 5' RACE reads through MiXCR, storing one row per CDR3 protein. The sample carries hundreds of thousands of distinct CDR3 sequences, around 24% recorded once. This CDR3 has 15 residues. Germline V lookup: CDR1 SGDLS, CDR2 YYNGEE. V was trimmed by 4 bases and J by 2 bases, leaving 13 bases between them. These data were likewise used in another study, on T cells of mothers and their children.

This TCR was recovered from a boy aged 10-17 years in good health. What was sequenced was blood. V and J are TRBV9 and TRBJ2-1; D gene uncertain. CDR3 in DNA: TGTGCCAGCAGCCCGAGGACCGCTCCCTACAATGAGCAGTTCTTC. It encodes CASSPRTAPYNEQFF.